This T cell receptor beta chain comes out of a study of shared clonotypes between healthy human individuals. CDR1 is SGHAT and CDR2 is FQNNGV in the germline V gene. The CDR3 is made up of 14 amino acids. V lost 1 base to trimming and J lost 6 bases, with 12 bases between them. About this clone: Its antigen is not known.

Repertoires were generated with immunoSEQ multiplex PCR, while TCRdb's copy carries only in-frame clones and drops some. In the table there are 2 million to 3 million clones, roughly 93% of which are singletons. The donor population consisted of healthy HIV-negative adults with no recent acute infections or vaccinations. General observations from the study: Some clonotypes were shared by all four sorted-subset donors, while others were not shared. The non-shared ones had lower generation probabilities than the shared ones.

The receptor comes from a man between 18 and 35 years old in good health. Some clones in this sample may be carry-over from other donors' samples. The source material was naive CD4+ T cells from PBMCs. As for subset: CD45RA+ positively selected. J is TRBJ1-1 and V is TRBV11-2, with D possibly being TRBD1 (6 bases). CDR3 DNA sequence: TGTGCCAGCAGCTTAGTGCCCAGGGGATCTGAAGCTTTCTTT. Translated, it gives CASSLVPRGSEAFF.